A selection of T cell receptor beta chains follows, all from one sample in a study of blood T cell repertoires in COVID-19. The data were produced by immunoSEQ multiplex PCR, yet TCRdb's version contains in-frame clones alone and is incomplete. The sample records 40,000 or so clones, approximately 80% being singletons. The sequencing sample was made of peripheral blood. These receptors were taken from a human donor with acute or convalescent COVID-19. The donor label of this sample is uncertain. CDR3s include the opening cysteine and the closing phenylalanine or tryptophan. The D gene is left open where the match is weak. Clone size is given for some rows only: seen once, a few or many times, or a class if the clone is expanded.

-,TRBJ2-3,14,TRBD2,TRBV2,CASRLAGATDTQYF,TGTGCCAGCAGACTAGCGGGAGCAACAGATACGCAGTATTTT
-,TRBJ2-7,13,-,TRBV21-1,CASSMGGSYEQYF,TGTGCCAGCAGCATGGGAGGATCCTACGAGCAGTACTTC
few,TRBJ1-1,12,-,TRBV7-8,CASSLGGLQAFF,TGTGCCAGCAGCTTAGGGGGCCTCCAGGCTTTCTTT
-,TRBJ2-3,15,-,TRBV6-4,CASSDGSRDTDTQYF,TGTGCCAGCAGTGACGGTAGCAGGGACACAGATACGCAGTATTTT
-,TRBJ2-6,20,TRBD1,TRBV10-3,CAIIRDSREMVNSGANVLTF,TGTGCCATCATCAGGGACAGTCGAGAAATGGTTAACTCTGGGGCCAACGTCCTGACTTTC
-,TRBJ2-1,15,TRBD2,TRBV28,CASSRLAGAVNEQFF,TGTGCCAGCAGTCGCCTAGCGGGGGCCGTCAATGAGCAGTTCTTC
-,TRBJ2-1,15,TRBD2,TRBV7-2,CASSPTSGGYNEQFF,TGTGCCAGCAGTCCGACTAGCGGGGGGTACAATGAGCAGTTCTTC
-,TRBJ1-5,16,TRBD1,TRBV18,CASSGQGALSNQPQHF,TGTGCCAGCTCTGGACAGGGGGCGTTAAGCAATCAGCCCCAGCATTTT
-,TRBJ1-2,11,-,TRBV6-6,CASSTDSGYTF,TGTGCCAGCAGTACGGACAGCGGCTACACCTTC
-,TRBJ2-4,14,TRBD2,TRBV29-1,CSVLLAEIKNIQYF,TGCAGCGTTTTACTAGCGGAAATCAAAAACATTCAGTACTTC
-,TRBJ2-5,15,TRBD1,TRBV27,CASSHPGQRQETQYF,TGTGCCAGCAGCCATCCGGGACAGAGACAAGAGACCCAGTACTTC
-,TRBJ1-2,18,TRBD1,TRBV9,CASSGGSGRQGAYYGYTF,TGTGCCAGCAGCGGAGGGTCAGGAAGACAGGGGGCTTACTATGGCTACACCTTC
-,TRBJ1-2,12,-,TRBV4-1,CASSQDSEGYTF,TGCGCCAGCAGCCAAGATTCCGAGGGCTACACCTTC
few,TRBJ2-1,15,-,TRBV7-3,CASSPPGGTYNEQFF,TGTGCCAGCAGCCCACCAGGTGGCACCTACAATGAGCAGTTCTTC
-,TRBJ2-5,11,-,TRBV6-5,CASSNGETQYF,TGTGCCAGCAGTAACGGAGAGACCCAGTACTTC
-,TRBJ2-2,12,-,TRBV28,CASIPPTGELFF,TGTGCCAGCATCCCTCCCACCGGGGAGCTGTTTTTT
-,TRBJ1-2,16,TRBD1,TRBV7-2,CASSKSPRGRNYGYTF,TGTGCCAGCAGCAAATCCCCCAGGGGGCGGAACTATGGCTACACCTTC
-,TRBJ2-1,15,TRBD2,TRBV7-2,CASLGAGGTYNEQFF,TGTGCCAGCTTGGGAGCGGGAGGCACCTACAATGAGCAGTTCTTC
-,TRBJ1-4,12,-,TRBV18,CASSPEREKLFF,TGTGCCAGCTCACCGGAGCGGGAAAAACTGTTTTTT
many,TRBJ1-2,17,-,TRBV11-2,CASSLDGTRGGLYGYTF,TGTGCCAGCAGCTTAGATGGGACCAGGGGCGGCCTGTATGGCTACACCTTC
-,TRBJ1-2,13,TRBD1,TRBV29-1,CSVEGQGLDGYTF,TGCAGCGTTGAGGGACAGGGGTTGGATGGCTACACCTTC
-,TRBJ1-2,18,-,TRBV4-2,CASSQDQLWTEANYGYTF,TGTGCCAGCAGCCAAGATCAATTGTGGACAGAGGCTAACTATGGCTACACCTTC
-,TRBJ1-6,14,-,TRBV4-2,CASSLRDYNSPLHF,TGTGCCAGCAGCCTACGGGATTATAATTCACCCCTCCACTTT
-,TRBJ1-2,13,TRBD1,TRBV6-5,CASRGDSKYGYTF,TGTGCCAGCAGGGGGGACAGTAAATATGGCTACACCTTC
-,TRBJ2-1,11,-,TRBV11-2,CASSLEQILFF,TGTGCCAGCAGCTTAGAACAGATTCTGTTCTTC
-,TRBJ2-1,15,TRBD2,TRBV10-3,CAITGAGGGYNEQFF,TGTGCCATCACGGGTGCGGGAGGGGGGTACAATGAGCAGTTCTTC
-,TRBJ2-1,16,-,TRBV19,CASSILGGQPHNEQFF,TGTGCCAGTAGTATCCTGGGGGGACAGCCCCACAATGAGCAGTTCTTC
once,TRBJ2-6,15,-,TRBV4-3,CASSQVSSGANVLTF,TGCGCCAGCAGCCAAGTCTCCTCTGGGGCCAACGTCCTGACTTTC
once,TRBJ2-3,16,TRBD2,TRBV7-9,CASSTTSGAFTDTQYF,TGTGCCAGCAGCACTACTAGCGGGGCGTTCACAGATACGCAGTATTTT
-,TRBJ1-1,15,-,TRBV5-1,CASSLGQLGATEAFF,TGCGCCAGCAGCTTGGGACAGCTTGGGGCCACTGAAGCTTTCTTT
-,TRBJ1-5,15,-,TRBV7-2,CASSLGRVQGGPQHF,TGTGCCAGCAGCTTAGGCAGGGTCCAAGGGGGGCCCCAGCATTTT
few,TRBJ2-1,13,TRBD1,TRBV3-1/TRBV3-2,CASSQEGGGEQFF,TGTGCCAGCAGCCAAGAAGGGGGCGGGGAGCAGTTCTTC
-,TRBJ2-7,16,TRBD1,TRBV27,CASRSRGRGSTYEQYF,TGTGCCAGCAGAAGCAGGGGGCGCGGGTCAACCTACGAGCAGTACTTC
-,TRBJ2-5,14,TRBD1,TRBV5-1,CASSPNPDRAFFYF,TGCGCCAGCAGCCCAAACCCGGACAGGGCCTTCTTCTACTTC
-,TRBJ2-5,15,TRBD2,TRBV29-1,CSVVRGTSGGETQYF,TGCAGCGTGGTTCGGGGGACTAGCGGGGGAGAGACCCAGTACTTC
once,TRBJ2-5,13,-,TRBV28,CASRRTLQETQYF,TGTGCCAGCAGGCGGACACTCCAAGAGACCCAGTACTTC
-,TRBJ1-5,17,TRBD1,TRBV7-9,CASSLVGRGYSNQPQHF,TGTGCCAGCAGCTTAGTTGGCAGGGGGTACAGCAATCAGCCCCAGCATTTT
-,TRBJ2-2,13,TRBD1,TRBV29-1,CSVGQGIAGELFF,TGCAGCGTTGGACAGGGTATCGCCGGGGAGCTGTTTTTT
few,TRBJ2-2,15,TRBD2,TRBV20-1,CSASRAGVVTGELFF,TGCAGTGCTAGTCGAGCGGGAGTAGTCACCGGGGAGCTGTTTTTT
-,TRBJ1-2,15,TRBD1,TRBV7-2,CASSVWDRGFGGYTF,TGTGCCAGCAGCGTGTGGGACAGGGGGTTTGGTGGCTACACCTTC
-,TRBJ2-7,14,-,TRBV15,CATSSPGSTYEQYF,TGTGCCACCAGCAGCCCAGGGTCTACCTACGAGCAGTACTTC
-,TRBJ2-1,15,TRBD1,TRBV27,CASRGVDRGPNEQFF,TGTGCCAGCAGGGGTGTGGACAGGGGGCCCAATGAGCAGTTCTTC
-,TRBJ2-5,16,TRBD1,TRBV4-3,CASSQTGGAIGETQYF,TGCGCCAGCAGCCAGACAGGGGGCGCGATCGGAGAGACCCAGTACTTC
-,TRBJ2-7,16,TRBD1,TRBV4-1,CASSQAGQVSSYEQYF,TGCGCCAGCAGCCAAGCGGGACAGGTGTCCTCCTACGAGCAGTACTTC
-,TRBJ1-1,14,-,TRBV6-2/TRBV6-3,CASSSRGLETEAFF,TGTGCCAGCAGTTCCAGGGGATTAGAGACTGAAGCTTTCTTT
-,TRBJ2-1,15,TRBD1,TRBV19,CASSIRTGAYNEQFF,TGTGCCAGTAGTATCAGGACAGGGGCCTACAATGAGCAGTTCTTC
-,TRBJ1-1,14,-,TRBV6-5,CASSYGTMNTEAFF,TGTGCCAGCAGTTACGGGACAATGAACACTGAAGCTTTCTTT
-,TRBJ2-7,14,-,TRBV28,CASSFEQGSYEQYF,TGTGCCAGCAGTTTTGAACAGGGCTCCTACGAGCAGTACTTC
few,TRBJ2-5,15,TRBD1,TRBV9,CASSFRDSPQETQYF,TGTGCCAGCAGCTTTCGGGACAGCCCCCAAGAGACCCAGTACTTC
-,TRBJ2-7,12,-,TRBV6-6,CASGFRVYEQYF,TGTGCCAGCGGTTTCAGGGTTTACGAGCAGTACTTC
-,TRBJ2-3,14,TRBD1,TRBV6-1,CASSDRGLTDTQYF,TGTGCCAGCAGTGACAGGGGGCTGACAGATACGCAGTATTTT